These 29 T cell receptor beta chains were sequenced from one sample in a study of T-cell reconstitution after alpha-beta-depleted transplantation in children. Preparation of the TCRbeta library used unique molecular identifiers. TCRdb fed the PCR reads into MiXCR, producing one record per CDR3 protein. The sample lists about 590,000 distinct CDR3 sequences, 13% occurring once. The sample here was PBMCs, mostly from graft donor cells, taken 360 days after TCRalphabeta/CD19-depleted stem cell transplant. These receptors all come from a male patient younger than 18 who had a stem cell transplant for acute myeloid leukemia, so the T cells may come from the graft donor.

The chain uses TRBV4-3 and TRBJ2-3, with 10 bases identical to TRBD2. Per the germline V gene, CDR1 is LGHNA and CDR2 is YSLEER. CDR3 length equals 17 residues. Trimming cost V 4 bases and J 0 bases; bases outside gene matches: 7. The CDR3 here is CASSLGPGLASTDTQYF. Written as DNA, the CDR3 is TGCGCCAGCAGCCTAGGCCCGGGACTAGCGAGCACAGATACGCAGTATTTT.

This clonotype was counted ten times or more. CDR3 coding DNA: TGTGCCAGCAGCTCACTAACCTGGACTAGCGGGTCTGGGGTCACAGATACGCAGTATTTT. Protein: CASSSLTWTSGSGVTDTQYF. This chain uses TRBV7-8 with TRBJ2-3, with 11 bases matching TRBD2. The CDR3 length is 20 residues. Losses at the gene ends were 4 bases for V and 2 bases for J; bases not matched to a gene: 17. CDR1 is SGHVS and CDR2 is FQNEAQ in the germline V gene.

V and J are TRBV25-1 and TRBJ1-6; TRBD1 matches 9 bases. In germline, CDR1 is MGHDK, CDR2 SYGVNS. V was clipped by 3 bases and J by 7 bases; unmatched bases: 4. This CDR3 has 15 residues. DNA for the CDR3: TGTGCCAGCAGTGAGGACAGGGGCGAGAATTCACCCCTCCACTTT. Residues: CASSEDRGENSPLHF. The full variable domain, in which reference TRBV25-1 and TRBJ1-6 provide the parts outside the CDR3, is EADIYQTPRYLVIGTGKKITLECSQTMGHDKMYWYQQDPGMELHLIHYSYGVNSTEKGDLSSESTVSRIRTEHFPLTLESARPSHTSQYLCASSEDRGENSPLHFGNGTRLTVT.

This clonotype was found a few times. The V gene is TRBV18, the J gene TRBJ1-1, with D possibly matching TRBD1 (5 bases). Trimming took 4 bases from V and 6 from J, leaving 27 bases between them. CDR1 and CDR2 (germline): KGHSH, LQKENI. The CDR3 consists of 18 residues. This CDR3 is CASSQTVPDIQGGPEAFF. As DNA, the CDR3 is TGTGCCAGCTCACAAACGGTCCCCGACATTCAGGGAGGCCCTGAAGCTTTCTTT.

In regard to this clonotype: Being one base from a much bigger clone, this may be a read error. The rearrangement joins TRBV5-6 to TRBJ2-4, with TRBD1 matching 7 bases. The CDR3 has 16 amino acids. Germline V gives CDR1 SGHDT, CDR2 YYEEEE. J was trimmed by 5 bases and V by 3 bases; bases with no gene match: 11. CDR3 bases: TGTGCCAGCAGCTCTAACTTAAGGGGGCCTGAAAACATTCAGTACTTC. Translation gives CASSSNLRGPENIQYF.

This clonotype was counted at least ten times. The genes are TRBV20-1 and TRBJ1-5; 10 bases align to TRBD1. Germline CDR1 is DFQATT and CDR2 is SNEGSKA (reference sequence). The CDR3 totals 18 residues. J gave up 3 bases and V 0 bases, and 11 bases lay outside the gene matches. CDR3 nucleotides: TGCAGTGCTAGAGATCTCGGGACAGGGGAAGTGTACAATCAGCCCCAGCATTTT. This sequence encodes CSARDLGTGEVYNQPQHF.

The chain employs TRBV28 and TRBJ2-3; 9 nucleotides match TRBD2. Germline CDR1 is MDHEN and CDR2 is SYDVKM. The CDR3 runs to 14 residues. J was trimmed by 4 bases and V by 11 bases; bases with no gene match: 10. The CDR3 is CASTPTSGPDTQYF. The CDR3 DNA reads TGTGCCTCGACCCCGACTAGCGGACCAGATACGCAGTATTTT.

This clonotype was picked up a small number of times. The chain links TRBV7-3 to TRBJ1-1, with D tentatively TRBD1 (5 bases). Trimming left V 0 bases short and J 4 bases short, with 15 bases between. Looked up from germline, CDR1 is SGHTA and CDR2 is FQGTGA. This CDR3 has 16 amino acids. The CDR3 DNA follows: TGTGCCAGCAGCTTAACTCCGGGACGTTGGATCACTGAAGCTTTCTTT. This gives the protein CASSLTPGRWITEAFF.

The J gene is TRBJ1-5, the V gene TRBV20-1, with 8 bases matching TRBD1. CDR1 is DFQATT, CDR2 SNEGSKA, per germline (reference sequence). This CDR3 region has 15 residues. After removal of 0 bases from V and 3 bases from J, the junction contained 4 bases not matched to a gene. CDR3 nucleotides: TGCAGTGCTAGAGATCCGGACAGGGACAATCAGCCCCAGCATTTT. Translated: CSARDPDRDNQPQHF.

The J gene is TRBJ2-7, the V gene TRBV28; possibly TRBD1 or TRBD2 for D (6 bases each). Trimming pared 3 bases from V and 2 bases from J, leaving 11 bases between. The CDR3 is made up of 14 amino acids. CDR1 and CDR2 (germline): MDHEN, SYDVKM. The chain's CDR3 is CASSLSRGAYEQYF. As DNA, the CDR3 is TGTGCCAGCAGTTTGTCTAGGGGGGCCTACGAGCAGTACTTC.

The chain employs TRBV15 and TRBJ2-5; D might be TRBD1 or TRBD2, each matching 6 bases. V lost 6 bases, J lost 4 bases, and 21 bases lay in between. CDR1 and CDR2 (germline): LNHNV, YYDKDF (reference sequence). The CDR3 is 16 residues long. CDR3: CATRWGTGRLVETQYF. The CDR3 bases are TGTGCCACCAGATGGGGAACAGGGAGGTTGGTAGAGACCCAGTACTTC. Full variable domain (outside the CDR3, taken from reference TRBV15 and TRBJ2-5): DAMVIQNPRYQVTQFGKPVTLSCSQTLNHNVMYWYQQKSSQAPKLLFHYYDKDFNNEADTPDNFQSRRPNTSFCFLDIRSPGLGDTAMYLCATRWGTGRLVETQYFGPGTRLLVL.

This rearrangement joins TRBV20-1 to TRBJ2-1; D perhaps matches TRBD1 (6 bases). The CDR3 totals 13 residues. Looked up from germline, CDR1 is DFQATT and CDR2 is SNEGSKA (reference sequence). The V end was cut by 6 bases, the J end by 4 bases, with 13 bases between. CDR3 amino acids: CSATTTGYNEQFF. For the CDR3, the DNA is TGCAGTGCAACGACGACAGGTTACAATGAGCAGTTCTTC.

The rearrangement links TRBV14 to TRBJ1-2; D is perhaps TRBD1 (5 bases). V lost 1 base and J 6 bases, leaving 18 bases between the germline ends. The CDR3 has 16 amino acids. The germline V gene encodes CDR1 SGHDN and CDR2 FVKESK. Here the CDR3 DNA reads TGTGCCAGCAGCCAAGTGTGGGGCGAGACCGCCCATGGCTACACCTTC. Its translation: CASSQVWGETAHGYTF.

CDR3 in amino acids: CASSQAWDSSYEQYF. The DNA for the CDR3 is TGCGCCAGCAGCCAAGCCTGGGACAGTTCCTACGAGCAGTACTTC. The chain employs TRBV4-3 and TRBJ2-7; TRBD1 matches 7 bases. After removal of 1 base from V and 1 base from J, the junction contained 4 bases not matched to a gene. The CDR3 has 15 residues. CDR1 is LGHNA, CDR2 YSLEER, per germline.

This clonotype has just a few counts. The chain recombines TRBV4-3 with TRBJ1-3, with unresolved D. Trimming cost V 0 bases and J 0 bases, with 12 bases left between them. The CDR3 has 17 amino acids. The germline V gene encodes CDR1 LGHNA and CDR2 YSLEER. The CDR3 sequence: CASSQDLVGYSGNTIYF. In DNA form, the CDR3 reads TGCGCCAGCAGCCAAGATCTAGTCGGCTACTCTGGAAACACCATATATTTT.

This clonotype has more than one count but fewer than ten. The chain is built from TRBV7-3 and TRBJ2-5; 7 nucleotides align to TRBD1. The CDR3 is 15 amino acids. V lost 3 bases, J lost 2 bases, and 6 bases stayed unmatched. Germline V gene lookup returns CDR1 SGHTA and CDR2 FQGTGA. The CDR3, as DNA: TGTGCCAGCAGCTTCCAGGACAGGCAACAAGAGACCCAGTACTTC. Its protein is CASSFQDRQQETQYF. Full variable domain (rest looked up from reference TRBV7-3 and TRBJ2-5): GAGVSQTPSNKVTEKGKYVELRCDPISGHTALYWYRQSLGQGPEFLIYFQGTGAADDSGLPNDRFFAVRPEGSVSTLKIQRTERGDSAVYLCASSFQDRQQETQYFGPGTRLLVL.

This clonotype has more than one count but fewer than ten. V usage is TRBV11-2 and J usage is TRBJ2-1; 14 bases line up with TRBD2. This CDR3 has 19 amino acids. Germline CDR1 is SGHAT and CDR2 is FQNNGV. Trimming at V came to 1 base and at J to 2 bases, leaving 7 bases not matched to a gene. The CDR3 DNA sequence: TGTGCCAGCAGCTTAGGGGGACTAGCGGGAGATGGAGCCTACAATGAGCAGTTCTTC. Translating gives CASSLGGLAGDGAYNEQFF.

The V gene is TRBV9, the J gene TRBJ2-1; a possible D gene is TRBD2 (6 bases). Trimming shortened V by 0 bases and J by 3 bases, and 10 bases separated the two germline ends. The CDR3 covers 15 residues. CDR1 and CDR2 (germline): SGDLS, YYNGEE. CDR3 amino acids: CASSVGSGLYNEQFF. CDR3 nucleotide sequence: TGTGCCAGCAGCGTAGGTAGCGGCCTCTACAATGAGCAGTTCTTC. The entire variable domain, with the rest obtained from reference TRBV9 and TRBJ2-1, is as follows: DSGVTQTPKHLITATGQRVTLRCSPRSGDLSVYWYQQSLDQGLQFLIQYYNGEERAKGNILERFSAQQFPDLHSELNLSSLELGDSALYFCASSVGSGLYNEQFFGPGTRLTVL.

This clonotype was recorded at least ten times. The rearrangement uses TRBV12-3 or TRBV12-4 and TRBJ2-2; 8 nucleotides agree with TRBD1. The junction had 12 bases not matched to a gene; V was cut back by 5 bases and J by 4 bases. The CDR3 loop spans 17 amino acids. CDR3: CASSPLRTGLGTGELFF. CDR3 DNA sequence: TGTGCCAGCAGTCCCCTTCGGACAGGGCTGGGCACCGGGGAGCTGTTTTTT.

There are a few counts of this clonotype. The gene calls are TRBV5-1 and TRBJ2-5; D is perhaps TRBD1 (5 bases). Between the trimmed V and J ends, which lost 0 bases and 1 base, there was a span of 13 bases. CDR3 length: 16 amino acids. Germline V gene lookup returns CDR1 SGHRS and CDR2 YFSETQ. The CDR3 loop is CASSLASMGPQETQYF. Here the CDR3 DNA reads TGCGCCAGCAGCTTGGCCTCAATGGGGCCCCAAGAGACCCAGTACTTC.

The rearrangement links TRBV5-1 to TRBJ2-1, with TRBD2 matching 10 bases. J lost 5 bases, V lost 3 bases, and 5 bases had no gene match. The germline V gene has CDR1 SGHRS and CDR2 YFSETQ. The CDR3 has 15 amino acids. CDR3 sequence reads: CASSSGTSVNNEQFF. The CDR3 DNA follows: TGCGCCAGCAGCTCGGGGACTAGCGTAAACAATGAGCAGTTCTTC. The full variable domain, rest sourced from reference TRBV5-1 and TRBJ2-1, is KAGVTQTPRYLIKTRGQQVTLSCSPISGHRSVSWYQQTPGQGLQFLFEYFSETQRNKGNFPGRFSGRQFSNSRSEMNVSTLELGDSALYLCASSSGTSVNNEQFFGPGTRLTVL.

The chain combines TRBV29-1 with TRBJ2-3; D is ambiguous. The CDR3 covers 15 residues. Trimming shortened V by 6 bases and J by 3 bases, and 19 bases separated the two germline ends. In germline, CDR1 is SQVTM, CDR2 ANQGSEA. The CDR3 DNA sequence: TGCAGCGTGGTGCAGGCCCCGGTTGTGACAGATACGCAGTATTTT. Translating gives CSVVQAPVVTDTQYF.

J is TRBJ2-7 and V is TRBV27, with 7 bases that match TRBD1. Germline V gene lookup returns CDR1 MNHEY and CDR2 SMNVEV (reference sequence). V was clipped by 4 bases and J by 4 bases; unmatched bases: 4. This CDR3 region has 13 residues. DNA of the CDR3: TGTGCCAGCAGTTCCGTGACAGGGTACGAGCAGTACTTC. Its protein product is CASSSVTGYEQYF.

This clonotype came up a few times. The J gene is TRBJ2-1, the V gene TRBV28; D is unclear. Germline CDR1 and CDR2: MDHEN and SYDVKM. V lost 3 bases to trimming and J lost 10 bases, with 10 bases between them. The CDR3 covers 12 residues. For the CDR3, the DNA is TGTGCCAGCAGTTTGATTAGTCACGAGCAGTTCTTC. It codes for CASSLISHEQFF.

In this sample, this clonotype turned up a few times. J is TRBJ2-7 and V is TRBV23-1; possible D gene TRBD2, 5 bases. TRBV23-1 is an ORF for which the function is uncertain. Trimming cost V 8 bases and J 2 bases, with 13 bases left between them. The CDR3 consists of 13 residues. For the CDR3, the DNA is TGCGCCAGCGGGGTGAGGGATACCTACGAGCAGTACTTC. This gives the protein CASGVRDTYEQYF.

This clonotype has a handful of counts. The rearrangement joins TRBV7-2 to TRBJ2-3; D gene ambiguous. Looked up from germline, CDR1 is SGHTA and CDR2 is FQGNSA. Trimming removed 5 bases from V and 4 bases from J, with 19 bases in between. The CDR3 spans 16 residues. CDR3 loop: CASSGSANLFPDTQYF. The DNA of the CDR3 is TGTGCCAGCAGCGGGTCTGCGAATCTGTTCCCAGATACGCAGTATTTT.

This clonotype was recorded once. The chain employs TRBV4-2 and TRBJ2-7; weak D call: TRBD2 (5 bases). The CDR3 is 15 amino acids. Trimming removed 4 bases from V and 2 bases from J, with 15 bases in between. Germline values: CDR1 LGHNA, CDR2 YNFKEQ. Here the CDR3 reads CASSPGLSFPYEQYF. The CDR3 nucleotides are TGTGCCAGCAGCCCAGGACTCTCTTTCCCCTACGAGCAGTACTTC.

This clonotype was picked up many times. The V call is TRBV5-1, the J call TRBJ2-7; D gene ambiguous. This CDR3 contains 12 residues. Trimming took 0 bases from V and 6 from J, leaving 7 bases between them. CDR1 is SGHRS, CDR2 YFSETQ, per germline. CDR3 sequence reads: CASSLASFEQYF. CDR3 DNA sequence: TGCGCCAGCAGCTTGGCCAGTTTCGAGCAGTACTTC. The full variable domain, its missing parts supplied by reference TRBV5-1 and TRBJ2-7, is KAGVTQTPRYLIKTRGQQVTLSCSPISGHRSVSWYQQTPGQGLQFLFEYFSETQRNKGNFPGRFSGRQFSNSRSEMNVSTLELGDSALYLCASSLASFEQYFGPGTRLTVT.

Comment on this clonotype: This sequence may be a read error, since a much larger clone differs from it by one base. J is TRBJ2-7 and V is TRBV28, with D possibly being TRBD2 (6 bases). From germline, CDR1 is MDHEN and CDR2 SYDVKM. V lost 6 bases to trimming and J lost 2 bases, with 11 bases between them. The length of the CDR3 is 13 residues. For the CDR3, the DNA is TGTGCCAGCAGCCGGGACTTCGCCTACGAGCAGTACTTC. It translates to CASSRDFAYEQYF.